This record concerns one T cell receptor beta chain sequence. Its matching antigen is unknown. The data were obtained in a study of cytomegalovirus exposure and HLA in healthy donors. General study results and limits: A prior analysis recorded that most TCR beta V segments were productive about 87% or about 30% of the time. Some TCR beta chains (around 160 of them) were listed as cytomegalovirus-associated.

The study ran its PCR with 60 Vbeta and 13 Jbeta primers. The repertoire was sequenced with immunoSEQ multiplex PCR; TCRdb's copy has only in-frame clones and lacks some. The table has 150,000 to 200,000 clones, 82% seen once. The sequence came from a girl aged 2-10 years in good health and CMV-seropositive. Sequencing was done on a sample of PBMCs.

For the CDR3, the DNA is TGTGCCTGGAGTAGTAGCGGGATATCGCTGAATAGGCGGGGTACGCAGTATTTT. Its translation: CAWSSSGISLNRRGTQYF. V usage is TRBV30 and J usage is TRBJ2-3; 8 bases map to TRBD2. This CDR3 has 18 residues. Trimming at V came to 2 bases and at J to 8 bases, leaving 21 bases not matched to a gene. Germline V gene data show CDR1 as GTSNPN and CDR2 as SVGIG (reference sequence).